This T cell receptor beta chain is drawn from a study of cytomegalovirus exposure and HLA in healthy donors. Study-level points and caveats: With high specificity and sensitivity, the classifier reportedly diagnosed cytomegalovirus status. Presence/absence analyses assumed roughly uniform sequencing depth across donors, which may not hold. The study reported that TCR beta sequences accurately predicted HLA-A and HLA-B alleles in most subjects.

Comments on this clone: Its antigen is as yet unknown.

PCR employed 60 Vbeta and 13 Jbeta primers. Libraries were prepared by immunoSEQ multiplex PCR; TCRdb keeps only in-frame clonotypes and omits some of them. Found here are around 100,000 clones, just under 80% of them singletons; the top ten hold over 4%. CDR3 length equals 15 residues. The V gene's germline CDR1 is LNHNV and CDR2 YYDKDF (reference sequence). Losses at the gene ends were 5 bases for V and 5 bases for J; bases not matched to a gene: 6. Input material: PBMCs. The receptor was derived from a woman aged 35 to 49 in good health and CMV-seropositive. The genes are TRBV15 and TRBJ1-4; 9 nucleotides align to TRBD1. The CDR3 protein is CATSAPDRGNEKLFF. Written as DNA, the CDR3 is TGTGCCACCAGCGCCCCGGACAGGGGAAATGAAAAACTGTTTTTT.